This TCR beta chain was observed in a study of T cell responses to AZD1222 COVID-19 vaccine (dated by TCRdb to about 2021). Some background on the complete study: TCR sequencing covered some 250 trial participants: 200 to 220 given two doses of AZD1222 and about 26 given two doses of MenACWY control vaccine. Trial participants were enrolled by age into 18-55, 56-69 and 70-plus year subgroups, with around 150, 28 and 57 TCR-sequenced participants respectively. General findings and caveats noted by the study authors: The 56-69-year group was small, and its depth increase did not reach significance, likely because of low power. Participants were mostly white British and included more females than males, and it was suggested by the authors that clonal diversity may have been underestimated. Only a handful of AZD1222 recipients were SARS-CoV-2 seropositive at baseline, limiting conclusions about previously exposed vaccinees. The whole spike protein was spanned by vaccine-associated CD4 TCRs, and dominant responses were seen in regions 160-218 and 743-854. Nearly half of unique spike-specific TCRs reportedly recognized epitopes outside regions mutated in the B.1.351 and B.1.1.7 variants. No day 14 peak-response samples were available, so repertoires were characterized only after the peak T cell response. Spike-specific TCR breadth and depth rose significantly after two AZD1222 doses compared with day 0 and with MenACWY recipients.

A remark on this clone: What antigen it recognizes has not been identified. The record has no base qualities; no much larger clone is one base away.

The CDR3 regions of human TCRbeta chains were analyzed by immunosequencing. As for the original processing: TCRs in the repertoires were compared against a reference library of SARS-CoV-2-specific TCRs that had been generated with the MIRA antigen-specificity platform. Breadth was defined as the fraction of unique TCRs that were SARS-CoV-2-associated. Depth was defined as the fraction of total T cells that were SARS-CoV-2-associated. Using the MIRA data, each spike-specific TCR was mapped to the spike region that the TCR reacts to and placed in a CD4 or CD8 class. Log10-transformed breadth and depth values were compared by one-way ANOVA with Sidak's multiple comparisons tests. The clones in this table, taken by TCRdb from immuneACCESS, are in-frame only. Not every clone is retained; where verified, under half of the shortfall comes from an unresolved V gene, and the cause of the rest is unknown. Clone size and the V and J calls come from that table; the DNA yielded D and trimming. The sample data list roughly 95,000 clones, and approximately 90% of these were observed just once. The ten largest clones represent 3.1% of the sample.

The sample's time point label is to be understood as: about 28 days (+/-7) after the second vaccine dose. AZD1222 recipients given second doses at about 4 weeks or at about 12 weeks were pooled, since spike-specific TCR depth and breadth were not found to differ between the two schedules. Vaccinee samples were obtained from the UK trials COV001 and COV002, which included a single-blind randomized controlled phase 2/3 trial of AZD1222 (ChAdOx1 nCoV-19) in healthy adults. For TCRbeta chain sequencing, PBMC samples from trial participants were taken at day 0 and at day 28 after the second dose. Germline trimming amounts to 3 bases on V and 7 bases on J, with 10 as the count of junction bases outside the gene matches. The germline V gene (reference sequence) sets CDR1 to SGHNT and CDR2 to YYREEE. From the cysteine up to the phenylalanine, the CDR3 has a length of 15 residues. Only CDR3 DNA remains: 45 bases, in frame from the first base.

The clonotype was recovered from an adult who received the AZD1222 COVID-19 vaccine. The sequenced sample was peripheral blood, obtained 28 days after the second AZD1222 dose. The V and J segments used are TRBV5-4 and TRBJ2-1; TRBD2 fits 7 bases in the junction. The CDR3 region has the sequence CASSSGLVKANEQFF. The sequence in DNA is TGTGCCAGCAGCTCAGGACTAGTAAAGGCTAATGAGCAGTTCTTC. When the CDR3 is completed using the reference TRBV5-4 and TRBJ2-1 genes on either side, the full variable domain is ETGVTQSPTHLIKTRGQQVTLRCSSQSGHNTVSWYQQALGQGPQFIFQYYREEENGRGNFPPRFSGLQFPNYSSELNVNALELDDSALYLCASSSGLVKANEQFFGPGTRLTVL.